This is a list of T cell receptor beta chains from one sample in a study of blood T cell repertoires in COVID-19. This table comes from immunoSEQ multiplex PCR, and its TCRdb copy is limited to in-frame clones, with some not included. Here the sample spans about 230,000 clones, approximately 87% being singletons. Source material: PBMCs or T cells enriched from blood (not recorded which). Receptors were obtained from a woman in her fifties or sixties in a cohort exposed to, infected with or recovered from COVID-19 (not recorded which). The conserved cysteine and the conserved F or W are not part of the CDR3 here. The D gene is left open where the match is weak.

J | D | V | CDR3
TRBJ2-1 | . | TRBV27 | ASGMGTFYNEQF
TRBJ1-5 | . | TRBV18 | ATKRTQDQPQH
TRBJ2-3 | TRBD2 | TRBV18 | ASSPYPGLAIDTQY
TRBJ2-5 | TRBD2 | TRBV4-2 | ASSQPSGQETQY
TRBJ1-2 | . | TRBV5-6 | ASTERVNYGYT
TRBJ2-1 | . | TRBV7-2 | ASLEGGGDEQF
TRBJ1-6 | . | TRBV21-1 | AIQTQASSYNSPLH
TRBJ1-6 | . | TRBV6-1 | ASTLDERSNSPLH
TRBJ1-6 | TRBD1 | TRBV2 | ASSEYPPGQGLSLH
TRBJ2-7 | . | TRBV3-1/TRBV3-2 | ASSQISYEQY
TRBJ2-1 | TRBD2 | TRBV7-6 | ASSLVETSGGANEQF
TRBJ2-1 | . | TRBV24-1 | ATSVGGEGFSEQF
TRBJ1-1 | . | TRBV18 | ASSPGQYGMSAF
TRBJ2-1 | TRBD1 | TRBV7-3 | ASSLGTGGNEQF
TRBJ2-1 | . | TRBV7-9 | ASSHSGLYPYNEQF
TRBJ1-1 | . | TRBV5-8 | ASSLILGPTEAF
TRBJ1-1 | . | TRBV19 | ASSSRGRVNTEAF
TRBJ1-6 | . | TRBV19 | ASSNHRTNSPLH
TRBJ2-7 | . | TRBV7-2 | ASRPGTLAYEQY
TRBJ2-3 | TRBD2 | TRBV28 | ASKTGGSTDTQY
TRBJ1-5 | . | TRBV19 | ASSPTGYQPQH
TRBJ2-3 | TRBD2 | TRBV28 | ASSLYLAGASSTDTQY
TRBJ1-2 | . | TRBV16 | ASSQTPDRRNYGYT
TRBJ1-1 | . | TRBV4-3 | ASSQDLSDTEAF
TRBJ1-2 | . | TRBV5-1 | ASSFLTDYGYT
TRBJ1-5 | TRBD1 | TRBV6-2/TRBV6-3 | ASSSHTGGGQRPQH
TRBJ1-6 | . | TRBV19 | ASSIAEPYNSPLH
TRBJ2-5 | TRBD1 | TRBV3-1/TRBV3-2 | ASSLIGNRDRVWAQY
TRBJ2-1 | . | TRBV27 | ASSSPTRDTNEQF
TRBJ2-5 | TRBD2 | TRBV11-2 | ASSREGVETQY
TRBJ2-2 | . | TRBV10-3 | AIKQGSNTGELF
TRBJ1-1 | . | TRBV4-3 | ASSQTQLLNTEAF
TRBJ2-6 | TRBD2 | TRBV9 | ASSPGGGPGANVLT
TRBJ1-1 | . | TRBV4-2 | ASSQAEAATEAF
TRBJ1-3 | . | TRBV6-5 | ASTRGYSGNTIY
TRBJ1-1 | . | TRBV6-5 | ASSYTRDLNTEAF
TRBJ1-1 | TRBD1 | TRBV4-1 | ASSPTRQGFLFRLMNTEAF
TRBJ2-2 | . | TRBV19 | ASIPRGFLLGTGELF
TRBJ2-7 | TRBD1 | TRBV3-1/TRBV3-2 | ASSQDRAFYEQY
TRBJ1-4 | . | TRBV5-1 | ASKLGPATNEKLF
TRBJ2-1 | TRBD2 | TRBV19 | ASSMRTSGDEQF
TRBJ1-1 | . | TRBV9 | ASSGAPGVTEAF
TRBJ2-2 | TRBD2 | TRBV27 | ASRTLPGTSGGHTNTGELF
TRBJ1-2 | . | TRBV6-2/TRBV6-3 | ASSKLPSTGNYGYT
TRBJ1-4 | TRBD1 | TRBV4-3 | ASSQTPGTGVR
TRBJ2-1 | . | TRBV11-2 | ASSPVRGGGFEQF
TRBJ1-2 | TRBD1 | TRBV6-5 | ASRPQGGAGYGYT
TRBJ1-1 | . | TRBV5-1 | ASSPGRGTMNTEAF
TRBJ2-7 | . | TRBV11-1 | ASSPGGLPLVVEQY
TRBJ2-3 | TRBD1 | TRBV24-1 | ATSDGGQGADTQY
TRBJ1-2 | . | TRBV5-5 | ASSYQGNYGYT
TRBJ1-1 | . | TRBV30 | AWSDSGTTEAF
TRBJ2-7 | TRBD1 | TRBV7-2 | ASSGGDRVDEQY
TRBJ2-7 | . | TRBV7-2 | ASSLVAGASRYEQY
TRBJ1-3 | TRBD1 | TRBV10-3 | AIGDPGQGGGNTIY
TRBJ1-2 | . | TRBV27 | ASSPRQRNYGYT